A single sample is the source of the 22 T cell receptor beta chains below, sequenced in a study of shared clonotypes between healthy human individuals (TCRdb year 2020). Preparation of the library involved the immunoSEQ multiplex PCR assay. The immuneACCESS repertoire file appears here via TCRdb, limited to in-frame rearrangements. These files lack a portion of the clones; in checked studies, under half of the deficit traces to unresolved V genes, and the cause of the others is not known. A total of about 450,000 clones appear in this sample, 79% of them only once. The ten biggest clones cover approximately 12% of the sample. Input material: PBMCs. The source is a woman in her thirties or forties in good health. Some clones in this sample may be carry-over from other donors' samples.

The DNA of the CDR3 is TGTGCCAGCAGCTTAGCTAGAACAGGGGGCTCCTACAATGAGCAGTTCTTC. Protein sequence: CASSLARTGGSYNEQFF. The chain combines TRBV7-2 with TRBJ2-1; 8 nucleotides agree with TRBD1. J was trimmed by 0 bases and V by 0 bases; bases with no gene match: 4. The CDR3 is 17 residues long. The V gene's germline CDR1 is SGHTA and CDR2 FQGNSA.

V is TRBV7-9 and J is TRBJ2-1; D is perhaps TRBD1 (6 bases). Trimming removed 1 base from V and 5 bases from J, with 9 bases in between. Germline V gives CDR1 SEHNR, CDR2 FQNEAQ (reference sequence). There are 14 residues in the CDR3. The CDR3 nucleotides read TGTGCCAGCAGCTTAGTACAGGGAAACAATGAGCAGTTCTTC. Its translation is CASSLVQGNNEQFF. Drawing the rest from reference TRBV7-9 and TRBJ2-1, the complete variable domain is DTGVSQNPRHKITKRGQNVTFRCDPISEHNRLYWYRQTLGQGPEFLTYFQNEAQLEKSRLLSDRFSAERPKGSFSTLEIQRTEQGDSAMYLCASSLVQGNNEQFFGPGTRLTVL.

The rearrangement joins TRBV5-4 to TRBJ1-4; no reliable D call. The germline CDR1 and CDR2 sequences are SGHNT and YYREEE (reference sequence). The CDR3 extends over 14 amino acids. Trimming took 7 bases from V and 3 from J, leaving 13 bases between them. Here the CDR3 reads CASSPYRSNEKLFF. CDR3 nucleotide sequence: TGTGCCAGCTCCCCGTACAGATCTAATGAAAAACTGTTTTTT.

V gene TRBV11-2 combines with J gene TRBJ2-7; 12 bases fit TRBD2. J was trimmed by 3 bases and V by 2 bases; bases with no gene match: 2. CDR3 length equals 15 residues. CDR1 is SGHAT, CDR2 FQNNGV, per germline. The CDR3 bases are TGTGCCAGCAGCTTACTGACTAGCGGGAGCTACGAGCAGTACTTC. Its protein is CASSLLTSGSYEQYF. Filled out from reference TRBV11-2 and TRBJ2-7, the complete variable domain reads EAGVAQSPRYKIIEKRQSVAFWCNPISGHATLYWYQQILGQGPKLLIQFQNNGVVDDSQLPKDRFSAERLKGVDSTLKIQPAKLEDSAVYLCASSLLTSGSYEQYFGPGTRLTVT.

The rearrangement uses TRBV9 and TRBJ2-3; 8 bases align to TRBD1. Per the germline V gene, CDR1 is SGDLS and CDR2 is YYNGEE. This CDR3 spans 17 amino acids. J gave up 3 bases and V 4 bases, and 13 bases lay outside the gene matches. CDR3 amino acids: CASSPSPRGPRTDTQYF. The CDR3 DNA is TGTGCCAGCAGCCCTAGCCCCAGGGGGCCTCGAACAGATACGCAGTATTTT.

V gene TRBV10-3 combines with J gene TRBJ1-2; possibly TRBD1 for D (6 bases). Germline lookup yields CDR1 ENHRY and CDR2 SYGVKD. V was cut by 2 bases and J by 3 bases, with 7 bases left in between. This CDR3 is 13 amino acids long. The CDR3 region has the DNA TGTGCCATCAGTGAGAACAGGGACTATGGCTACACCTTC. It specifies CAISENRDYGYTF.

The chain joins TRBV11-3 to TRBJ2-3; weak D call: TRBD2 (6 bases). Trimming stripped 1 base from V and 5 bases from J, with 13 bases between. The germline V gene encodes CDR1 SGHNT and CDR2 YENEEA. CDR3 length: 15 amino acids. CDR3 in amino acids: CASSLGTSQGDTQYF. The CDR3 coding sequence is TGTGCCAGCAGCTTAGGCACTAGCCAGGGAGATACGCAGTATTTT.

This clone has just one count. The gene calls are TRBV4-1 and TRBJ1-5; the D is unclear. Trimming shortened V by 4 bases and J by 0 bases, and 10 bases separated the two germline ends. The CDR3 loop spans 15 amino acids. Per germline, CDR1 MGHRA and CDR2 YSYEKL. The CDR3 protein is CASSRVGLSNQPQHF. The DNA of the CDR3 is TGCGCCAGCAGCCGAGTCGGCCTTAGCAATCAGCCCCAGCATTTT.

This chain connects TRBV4-2 to TRBJ2-1, with TRBD2 matching 8 bases. The CDR3 runs 15 residues. The germline gives CDR1 LGHNA, CDR2 YNFKEQ. Germline trimming cut 4 bases from V and 6 bases from J; bases unmatched to any gene: 8. The CDR3 nucleotides are TGTGCCAGCAGCCCAAGAGAGGCGGGGGGCAATGAGCAGTTCTTC. Amino acids: CASSPREAGGNEQFF.

The chain is built from TRBV7-3 and TRBJ2-2; 11 nucleotides align to TRBD2. In germline, CDR1 is SGHTA, CDR2 FQGTGA. J gave up 5 bases and V 1 base, and 9 bases lay outside the gene matches. The CDR3 consists of 18 residues. CDR3 protein: CASSLNPPGTSGTGELFF. CDR3 coding DNA: TGTGCCAGCAGCTTAAACCCCCCCGGGACTAGCGGAACCGGGGAGCTGTTTTTT.

This chain connects TRBV6-5 to TRBJ2-1; TRBD2 agrees at 11 bases. Germline V gene sequence: CDR1 MNHEY, CDR2 SVGAGI. CDR3 size: 15 residues. The V gene end was trimmed by 6 bases and the J gene end by 7 bases; junction bases not matched to a gene: 8. Written as DNA, the CDR3 is TGTGCCAGCAGCCTTCTTAGGACTAGCGGGAATGAGCAGTTCTTC. Its protein product is CASSLLRTSGNEQFF.

This chain joins TRBV11-2 and TRBJ2-5; 13 positions match TRBD2. The length of the CDR3 is 17 residues. The junction had 8 bases not matched to a gene; V was cut back by 3 bases and J by 4 bases. The germline CDR1 and CDR2 sequences are SGHAT and FQNNGV. The DNA of the CDR3 is TGTGCCAGCAGCTTCGGCCCGGGACTAGCGGGAAGAGAGACCCAGTACTTC. Translated: CASSFGPGLAGRETQYF.

This clone was seen a few times. The chain joins TRBV7-7 to TRBJ1-1; D is uncertain. Trimming shortened V by 1 base and J by 10 bases, and 13 bases separated the two germline ends. CDR1 and CDR2 (germline): SSHAT, FNYEAQ (reference sequence). The CDR3 extends over 13 amino acids. CDR3 nucleotide sequence: TGTGCCAGCAGCTTAGAGGAGGGCTCTAGAGCTTTCTTT. It is translated as CASSLEEGSRAFF. Using reference TRBV7-7 and TRBJ1-1 for the parts outside the CDR3, the full variable domain is GAGVSQSPRYKVTKRGQDVTLRCDPISSHATLYWYQQALGQGPEFLTYFNYEAQPDKSGLPSDRFSAERPEGSISTLTIQRTEQRDSAMYRCASSLEEGSRAFFGQGTRLTVV.

This clone has only one observation. The chain couples TRBV7-3 to TRBJ2-3; 13 bases line up with TRBD2. This CDR3 is 16 amino acids long. V lost 4 bases, J lost 5 bases, and 6 bases stayed unmatched. Per germline, CDR1 SGHTA and CDR2 FQGTGA. CDR3 DNA sequence: TGTGCCAGCAGCTCCGGACTAGCGGGAGTTATAGATACGCAGTATTTT. Its translation: CASSSGLAGVIDTQYF.

The chain carries TRBV7-9 and TRBJ2-2, with D tentatively TRBD2 (6 bases). Germline V gene data show CDR1 as SEHNR and CDR2 as FQNEAQ (reference sequence). The CDR3 contains 15 residues. The ends were cut back, 2 bases at V and 8 bases at J, with 15 bases in the middle. CDR3 nucleotide sequence: TGTGCCAGCAGCTTACGGACGGGAGTTCAGGGGGAGCTGTTTTTT. Protein: CASSLRTGVQGELFF.

The chain links TRBV11-2 to TRBJ2-1; 7 bases are shared with TRBD2. The CDR3 is 16 residues long. Germline CDR1 and CDR2: SGHAT and FQNNGV. V gave up 3 bases and J gave up 5 bases; unmatched junction bases: 10. CDR3 in amino acids: CASSFIWRELNNEQFF. Here the CDR3 DNA reads TGTGCCAGCAGCTTTATTTGGCGGGAGCTCAACAATGAGCAGTTCTTC.

The chain employs TRBV11-1 and TRBJ1-1, with 7 bases identical to TRBD1. The germline gives CDR1 SGHAT, CDR2 FQDESV (reference sequence). The trim removed 2 bases at V and 4 bases at J, leaving 13 bases unmatched. The CDR3 runs to 17 residues. The CDR3 DNA is TGTGCCAGCAGCTTAATGGGCTTACAACAGGGGCCCACTGAAGCTTTCTTT. Amino acids: CASSLMGLQQGPTEAFF.

The chain links TRBV7-2 to TRBJ2-7; D is possibly TRBD1 (5 bases). This CDR3 has 14 amino acids. Trimming removed 1 base at V and 2 bases at J, with 9 bases between. CDR1 is SGHTA and CDR2 is FQGNSA in the germline V gene. In DNA, the CDR3 is TGTGCCAGCAGCTTAGTCGGCAGGGCCTACGAGCAGTACTTC. Translated: CASSLVGRAYEQYF.

The chain carries TRBV10-3 and TRBJ1-4; D is perhaps TRBD1 (6 bases). Looked up from germline, CDR1 is ENHRY and CDR2 is SYGVKD. The CDR3 length is 14 residues. Trimming removed 10 bases from V and 8 bases from J, with 20 bases in between. The CDR3 loop is CASSHSGAREKLFF. CDR3 DNA: TGTGCCAGCTCACATTCGGGGGCGCGGGAAAAACTGTTTTTT.

Regarding this clone: This specimen includes other DNA sequences encoding the same CDR3. V is TRBV4-2 and J is TRBJ2-7; 7 nucleotides match TRBD2. Per germline, CDR1 LGHNA and CDR2 YNFKEQ. The CDR3 extends over 15 amino acids. J was trimmed by 2 bases and V by 0 bases; bases with no gene match: 4. CDR3 DNA: TGTGCCAGCAGCCAAGATTCCAGCGGGACCTACGAGCAGTACTTC. Amino acid sequence: CASSQDSSGTYEQYF.

This clone came up many times. This chain links TRBV11-2 with TRBJ2-7; 7 bases are shared with TRBD1. After removal of 5 bases from V and 2 bases from J, the junction contained 9 bases not matched to a gene. CDR1 is SGHAT and CDR2 is FQNNGV in the germline V gene. The CDR3 extends over 15 amino acids. The DNA of the CDR3 is TGTGCCAGCAGCCCGCTCCGGGACAGTCCCTACGAGCAGTACTTC. Protein: CASSPLRDSPYEQYF. Based on the CDR3 plus reference TRBV11-2 and TRBJ2-7, the full variable domain is EAGVAQSPRYKIIEKRQSVAFWCNPISGHATLYWYQQILGQGPKLLIQFQNNGVVDDSQLPKDRFSAERLKGVDSTLKIQPAKLEDSAVYLCASSPLRDSPYEQYFGPGTRLTVT.

The chain couples TRBV5-1 to TRBJ1-4; the D gene is possibly TRBD1 (5 bases). The ends were cut back, 4 bases at V and 0 bases at J, with 13 bases in the middle. CDR3 length: 16 residues. Germline CDR1 and CDR2: SGHRS and YFSETQ. The CDR3 DNA follows: TGCGCCAGCAGCCCGGGGGGTTGGGCAACTAATGAAAAACTGTTTTTT. This encodes CASSPGGWATNEKLFF. The complete variable domain, with remaining parts taken from reference TRBV5-1 and TRBJ1-4, reads KAGVTQTPRYLIKTRGQQVTLSCSPISGHRSVSWYQQTPGQGLQFLFEYFSETQRNKGNFPGRFSGRQFSNSRSEMNVSTLELGDSALYLCASSPGGWATNEKLFFGSGTQLSVL.